The clone carrying this T cell receptor (beta chain) was picked up a small number of times. Its cognate antigen is unknown. Time point indicated: pre-treatment baseline. Germline CDR1 is LGHNA and CDR2 is YNFKEQ. V gave up 1 base and J gave up 8 bases, with 12 bases separating them. This CDR3 spans 13 amino acids. Clones were sequenced by immunoSEQ multiplex PCR, and TCRdb holds only the in-frame ones, with some missing. Here the sample spans tens of thousands of clones, around nine tenths being singletons. The sample comes from a study of blood T cell dynamics during melanoma immunotherapy. Study information: Standard first-line treatment here was pembrolizumab or nivolumab plus ipilimumab in metastatic melanoma.

General observations from the study: Whether repertoire-driving clones were melanoma-specific could not be determined. Disease-control patients' PBMC repertoires became either more clonal or more diverse at W3.

The starting material was blood, obtained from a patient treated with checkpoint blockade. The receptor was derived from a human donor with melanoma. The chain carries TRBV4-2 and TRBJ2-7; D gene unclear. The CDR3 nucleotides read TGTGCCAGCAGCCAAGGCGATAAGAGACAGCAGTACTTC. This sequence encodes CASSQGDKRQQYF.